A single sample is the source of the 19 T cell receptor beta chains below, sequenced in a study of identical twins. TCRdb recomputed calls from the 5' RACE reads with MiXCR, one row per CDR3 protein. The sample comprises about 530,000 distinct CDR3 sequences, about 15% of which are singletons, and less than 0.5% rests with the top ten. These data are also associated with another study on yellow fever vaccine responses in identical twins.

The material sequenced was CD4+ T cells sorted from blood. The receptors shown here come from a woman younger than 30 in good health.

The chain recombines TRBV12-3 or TRBV12-4 with TRBJ1-2; 7 bases line up with TRBD1. Trimming at V came to 6 bases and at J to 0 bases, leaving 7 bases not matched to a gene. This CDR3 contains 15 residues. The CDR3 DNA sequence: TGTGCCAGCAGAGGCGCCGGGACAGCTAACTATGGCTACACCTTC. Residues: CASRGAGTANYGYTF.

This clonotype has a count of ten or more. The genes are TRBV20-1 and TRBJ2-4, with D possibly TRBD1 on 5 matching bases. The CDR3 is made up of 19 amino acids. Trimming removed 0 bases at V and 3 bases at J, with 24 bases between. Germline V gene data show CDR1 as DFQATT and CDR2 as SNEGSKA (reference sequence). For the CDR3, the DNA is TGCAGTGCTAGAGATAAGGCGGACACAAGGGTCTCTGGCAAAAACATTCAGTACTTC. This encodes CSARDKADTRVSGKNIQYF.

The chain recombines TRBV5-1 with TRBJ2-1, with 13 bases matching TRBD2. This CDR3 comprises 16 residues. V gave up 2 bases and J gave up 5 bases; unmatched junction bases: 4. Germline CDR1 is SGHRS and CDR2 is YFSETQ. In nucleotides, the CDR3 is TGCGCCAGCAGCTTCCTGACTAGCGGGGGGAACAATGAGCAGTTCTTC. It yields the protein CASSFLTSGGNNEQFF.

The chain links TRBV19 to TRBJ2-1; 12 bases are a match to TRBD2. The CDR3 has 18 amino acids. Looked up from germline, CDR1 is LNHDA and CDR2 is SQIVND (reference sequence). With V trimmed by 1 base and J by 5 bases, 9 bases remained unmatched. This CDR3 is CASSIAPTSGRRDNEQFF. CDR3 sequence (DNA): TGTGCCAGTAGTATAGCCCCGACTAGCGGGAGAAGAGACAATGAGCAGTTCTTC.

The V call is TRBV12-3 or TRBV12-4, the J call TRBJ2-7; TRBD2 matches 7 bases. The CDR3 is 14 amino acids. The junction had 4 bases not matched to a gene; V was cut back by 5 bases and J by 0 bases. Written as DNA, the CDR3 is TGTGCCAGCAGTCCGCGGGAGAGCTCCTACGAGCAGTACTTC. It codes for CASSPRESSYEQYF.

The sample holds a few counts of this clonotype. J is TRBJ2-3 and V is TRBV7-2; 10 bases are a match to TRBD2. This CDR3 spans 13 amino acids. Trimming at V came to 8 bases and at J to 6 bases, leaving 5 bases not matched to a gene. Germline V lookup: CDR1 SGHTA, CDR2 FQGNSA. CDR3 protein: CASGGLARDTQYF. CDR3 DNA: TGTGCCAGCGGGGGACTAGCGAGGGATACGCAGTATTTT.

This clonotype turned up a few times. The genes are TRBV29-1 and TRBJ1-4; D remains ambiguous. CDR1 and CDR2 (germline): SQVTM, ANQGSEA. V lost 4 bases, J lost 4 bases, and 10 bases lay in between. The CDR3 extends over 13 amino acids. The CDR3 region has the DNA TGCAGCGTTGTGGCAGTCAGTAATGAAAAACTGTTTTTT. Its protein product is CSVVAVSNEKLFF.

The V gene is TRBV6-5, the J gene TRBJ1-4; D possibly corresponds to TRBD1 (6 bases). Per germline, CDR1 MNHEY and CDR2 SVGAGI. Trimming shortened V by 2 bases and J by 7 bases, and 11 bases separated the two germline ends. The CDR3 runs to 14 residues. The CDR3 DNA reads TGTGCCAGCAGTTACAGGGGAGGGGGTGAAAAACTGTTTTTT. It yields the protein CASSYRGGGEKLFF.

This clonotype came up many times. V gene TRBV5-1 combines with J gene TRBJ2-3; 7 bases are a match to TRBD2. This CDR3 contains 15 residues. In germline, CDR1 is SGHRS, CDR2 YFSETQ. V shed 5 bases, J shed 3 bases, and the junction held 9 bases outside the gene matches. The CDR3 DNA reads TGCGCCAGCAGTTCATCCGGACTAGTAACAGATACGCAGTATTTT. Translation: CASSSSGLVTDTQYF.

This clonotype was counted a few times. The chain links TRBV10-3 to TRBJ1-5; perhaps TRBD1 as D (5 bases). CDR1 is ENHRY, CDR2 SYGVKD, per germline. The V gene lost 0 bases and the J gene lost 2 bases, with 8 bases spanning the gap. There are 15 residues in the CDR3. The CDR3 bases are TGTGCCATCAGTGAGTCTGGAGGGGGCAATCAGCCCCAGCATTTT. Translated, it gives CAISESGGGNQPQHF.

The chain couples TRBV6-1 to TRBJ2-1; TRBD1 matches 10 bases. The germline V gene has CDR1 MNHNS and CDR2 SASEGT. V shed 6 bases and J 0 bases; nucleotides not matched to a gene: 8. The CDR3 is made up of 17 amino acids. The CDR3 DNA reads as TGTGCCAGCAGGTCAGACAGGGGGCTAAGCTCCTACAATGAGCAGTTCTTC. Its translation is CASRSDRGLSSYNEQFF.

This clonotype showed up just a few times. The chain has TRBV20-1 and TRBJ2-3, with a weak D call TRBD2 (5 bases). Trimming removed 7 bases from V and 1 base from J, with 15 bases in between. The CDR3 totals 14 residues. The V gene's germline CDR1 is DFQATT and CDR2 SNEGSKA (reference sequence). The CDR3 here is CSVLATTGTDTQYF. The CDR3, as DNA: TGCAGTGTTCTAGCCACGACGGGCACAGATACGCAGTATTTT.

This clonotype was counted only a few times. The chain combines TRBV9 with TRBJ2-2, with D hard to call. This CDR3 contains 13 residues. Deletions cut 5 bases from V and 5 bases from J, with 10 bases between. CDR1 and CDR2 from the germline V gene are SGDLS and YYNGEE. The CDR3 is CASRLRLTGELFF. Written as DNA, the CDR3 is TGTGCCAGCAGGCTGCGGTTGACCGGGGAGCTGTTTTTT.

This clonotype has just a few counts. The J gene is TRBJ2-2, the V gene TRBV10-3; 11 bases are shared with TRBD2. This CDR3 is 15 amino acids long. Germline-derived CDR1 and CDR2 are ENHRY and SYGVKD. V shed 6 bases and J 3 bases; nucleotides not matched to a gene: 3. The DNA for the CDR3 is TGTGCCATCAGAATACTAGCGGGAGACACCGGGGAGCTGTTTTTT. Translation gives CAIRILAGDTGELFF.

This clonotype has only a few counts. The chain couples TRBV6-1 to TRBJ1-5, with D unclear. The CDR3 spans 15 residues. CDR1 MNHNS and CDR2 SASEGT come from the germline V gene. V lost 6 bases to trimming and J lost 1 base, with 13 bases between them. The CDR3 DNA sequence: TGTGCCAGCAGCAATGACAATACGAGCAATCAGCCCCAGCATTTT. This translates into CASSNDNTSNQPQHF.

This clonotype was observed a few times. This sequence joins TRBV5-1 and TRBJ2-1, with TRBD2 matching over 14 bases. The germline V gene encodes CDR1 SGHRS and CDR2 YFSETQ. The V segment lost 3 bases and the J segment 6 bases; nucleotides outside the gene matches: 5. The CDR3 runs 16 residues. CDR3 nucleotide sequence: TGCGCCAGCAGCTGGACTAGCGGGGGGAGGGGCAATGAGCAGTTCTTC. Protein: CASSWTSGGRGNEQFF.

The genes are TRBV5-1 and TRBJ2-6; D is unresolved. Germline V gene lookup returns CDR1 SGHRS and CDR2 YFSETQ. The CDR3 covers 16 residues. V lost 0 bases and J lost 0, with 7 bases in between. This CDR3 is CASSLAVTSGANVLTF. The CDR3 coding sequence is TGCGCCAGCAGCTTGGCTGTGACCTCTGGGGCCAACGTCCTGACTTTC.

This clonotype was observed a handful of times. The rearrangement joins TRBV5-1 to TRBJ2-1; 11 nucleotides match TRBD2. The ends lost 0 bases at V and 4 bases at J; junction bases unmatched: 3. Germline lookup yields CDR1 SGHRS and CDR2 YFSETQ. CDR3 length equals 16 residues. The CDR3 sequence is CASSLGSGGAYNEQFF. The CDR3 DNA reads TGCGCCAGCAGCTTGGGTAGCGGGGGGGCTTACAATGAGCAGTTCTTC.

The V gene is TRBV29-1, the J gene TRBJ2-3; D possibly matches TRBD1 or TRBD2 (6 bases each). The CDR3 is made up of 14 amino acids. CDR1 is SQVTM, CDR2 ANQGSEA, per germline. Between the trimmed V and J ends, which lost 1 base and 3 bases, there was a span of 11 bases. The CDR3 protein is CSVEGGGGTDTQYF. CDR3 coding DNA: TGCAGCGTTGAAGGAGGAGGGGGGACAGATACGCAGTATTTT.